These T cell receptor beta chains were read from a single sample in a study of CD8+CD57+ T cells in acquired aplastic anemia. TCRdb re-derived calls from the reads in MiXCR, one entry per CDR3 protein. In the table there are some 180,000 distinct CDR3 sequences, almost 50% of which are singletons. The specimen sequenced was sorted CD4+, CD8+, or CD8+CD57+ T cells (not recorded which) from PBMCs. These receptors were collected from a human donor with aplastic anemia. Each CDR3 is given with its conserved first and last residue. A D gene is named only where the DNA matches it firmly. Rows give clone size only sometimes, using once, few, many, or a class for an expanded clone.

>.|11|many|TRBJ2-1|TRBV5-1
TGCGCCAGCAGCTTGAGGTATGAGCAGTTCTTC
CASSLRYEQFF
>.|16|.|TRBJ1-5|TRBV11-2
TGTGCCAGCAGCCCAGAGGGGGGGGCCCTAAATCAGCCCCAGCATTTT
CASSPEGGALNQPQHF
>.|15|few|TRBJ1-4|TRBV6-1
TGTGCCAGCAGTGCGGACAAATTAACTAATGAAAAACTGTTTTTT
CASSADKLTNEKLFF
>.|16|.|TRBJ2-2|TRBV15
TGTGCCACCAGCAGATTTCCCGGCGCGAACACCGGGGAGCTGTTTTTT
CATSRFPGANTGELFF
>.|16|once|TRBJ1-2|TRBV5-6
TGTGCCAGCAGCTTGGTGGGGGCAGGGTTGTACTATGGCTACACCTTC
CASSLVGAGLYYGYTF
>.|15|many|TRBJ2-3|TRBV5-5
TGTGCCAGCAGCTTTTTTTGGACTAGCACAGATACGCAGTATTTT
CASSFFWTSTDTQYF
>.|16|.|TRBJ1-6|TRBV25-1
TGTGCCAGCAGCGACGGACAGCGACTGTTTTATTCACCCCTCCACTTT
CASSDGQRLFYSPLHF
>.|17|.|TRBJ2-4|TRBV5-2
TGTGCCAGCAACCGCGCCGGGACTAGCGTTGTCAAAAACATTCAGTACTTC
CASNRAGTSVVKNIQYF
>TRBD1|16|few|TRBJ1-6|TRBV14
TGTGCCAGCAGCCAAGCGGGCAGGGGGAAGGATTCACCCCTCCACTTT
CASSQAGRGKDSPLHF
>.|15|.|TRBJ2-5|TRBV2
TGTGCCAGCTGGGGGAACGGAGGGGGACAAGAGACCCAGTACTTC
CASWGNGGGQETQYF
>.|13|few|TRBJ2-7|TRBV15
TGTGCCAGCGCTCGGGACACCTCCTACGAGCAGTACTTC
CASARDTSYEQYF
>TRBD2|15|.|TRBJ2-5|TRBV2
TGTGCCATCTGGACTAGCGGGGGGCCGGCGAAGACCCAGTACTTC
CAIWTSGGPAKTQYF
>TRBD2|15|.|TRBJ2-7|TRBV5-4
TGTGCCAGCAGTCCGACTAGCGGGAAAGACTACGAGCAGTACTTC
CASSPTSGKDYEQYF
>.|14|.|TRBJ1-2|TRBV27
TGTGCCAGCAGTCGACAGCCCTCTAACTATGGCTACACCTTC
CASSRQPSNYGYTF
>.|17|many|TRBJ2-2|TRBV5-1
TGCGCCAGCAGCTTGGAAGTAGGGTTTAGTACGGCCGGGGAGCTGTTTTTT
CASSLEVGFSTAGELFF
>.|11|.|TRBJ2-7|TRBV20-1
TGCAGTGCCACCAACATATACGAGCAGTACTTC
CSATNIYEQYF
>.|18|.|TRBJ1-1|TRBV6-1
TGTGCCAGCAGTGGGAGGGTTGTAGGGGGTGGAGTCCGACCTGAAGCTTTCTTT
CASSGRVVGGGVRPEAFF
>.|16|.|TRBJ2-3|TRBV7-6
TGTGCCAGCAGTCTACACCTCGGAGGGAGCACAGATACGCAGTATTTT
CASSLHLGGSTDTQYF
>.|16|.|TRBJ2-5|TRBV25-1
TGTGCCAGCAGTTTATCAGTAGAGGCTTGGGGAGAGACCCAGTACTTC
CASSLSVEAWGETQYF
>.|11|few|TRBJ2-7|TRBV6-1
TGTGCCAGCAGTCCCAGTTCCAAGCAGTACTTC
CASSPSSKQYF
>.|14|.|TRBJ2-7|TRBV5-1
TGCGCCAGCAGCTCTGACAGGGAGGTGTACGAGCAGTACTTC
CASSSDREVYEQYF
>TRBD1|14|.|TRBJ2-5|TRBV10-3
TGTGCCATCAGAAGGGACAGGACCCAAGAGACCCAGTACTTC
CAIRRDRTQETQYF
>TRBD1|17|.|TRBJ1-4|TRBV7-7
TGTGCTAGCAGCTTCGTCCGCCAGGGGGCAACTAATGAAAAACTGTTTTTT
CASSFVRQGATNEKLFF
>.|15|.|TRBJ2-2|TRBV19
TGTGCCAGTAGTATATCTCAGGGTAAAACCGGGGAGCTGTTTTTT
CASSISQGKTGELFF
>.|14|.|TRBJ2-2|TRBV15
TGTGCCACCAGGATTAGTCAGGGGACCGGGGAGCTGTTTTTT
CATRISQGTGELFF
>.|14|.|TRBJ1-1|TRBV29-1
TGCAGCGTTGAAGAGGCAGGGAGAGGGACTGAAGCTTTCTTT
CSVEEAGRGTEAFF
>TRBD1|17|many|TRBJ2-3|TRBV20-1
TGCAGTGCTAGGCCACAGGGGGCGAACCCTAGCACAGATACGCAGTATTTT
CSARPQGANPSTDTQYF
>.|13|.|TRBJ2-3|TRBV25-1
TGTGCCAGCAGAGGGTGGGGGAGGGATACGCAGTATTTT
CASRGWGRDTQYF
>TRBD1|15|many|TRBJ2-7|TRBV19
TGTGCCACAACACCCCGCGGACAGGGGAAGCACGAGCAGTACTTC
CATTPRGQGKHEQYF
>.|13|few|TRBJ2-7|TRBV29-1
TGCAGCGCCGTAAGATTCATGGGCTACGAGCAGTACTTC
CSAVRFMGYEQYF
>.|15|many|TRBJ2-7|TRBV6-1
TGTGCCAGCAGCCGAACCTATACAGATCCCTACGAGCAGTACTTC
CASSRTYTDPYEQYF
>.|15|few|TRBJ2-7|TRBV5-1
TGCGCCAGCAGCGATCCAGGGGATTCGGCCTACGAGCAGTACTTC
CASSDPGDSAYEQYF
>.|15|.|TRBJ2-6|TRBV3-1
TGTGCCAGCAGCCTTAGACAGACGGGGGCCAACGTCCCGACTTTC
CASSLRQTGANVPTF
>.|15|.|TRBJ2-7|TRBV7-2
TGTGCCAGCAGCTTGGAGGCCCCCCGCCCTTACGAGCAGTACTTC
CASSLEAPRPYEQYF
>TRBD2|18|many|TRBJ2-3|TRBV24-1
TGTGCCACCAGTGACCCTGGGACTAGCGGGGGGTACACAGATACGCAGTATTTT
CATSDPGTSGGYTDTQYF
>.|15|.|TRBJ2-5|TRBV10-3
TGTGCCATCAGTGAAGGCGGTGGGTCATTTGAGACCCAGTACTTC
CAISEGGGSFETQYF
>TRBD1|15|.|TRBJ2-7|TRBV6-8
TGTGCCAGCAGTTACTCGGGACAGGGAGGCCTCGAGCAGTACTTC
CASSYSGQGGLEQYF
>.|15|.|TRBJ1-1|TRBV4-3
TGCGCCAGCAGCCGCGGGGAGGGTTATAACACTGAAGCTTTCTTT
CASSRGEGYNTEAFF
>.|13|.|TRBJ1-2|TRBV10-2
TGCGCCAGCAGTGAGTCGGACACGTATGGCTACACCTTC
CASSESDTYGYTF
>.|12|.|TRBJ1-1|TRBV15
TGTGCCACCAGCAGAGATAACACTGAAGCTTTCTTT
CATSRDNTEAFF
>.|14|.|TRBJ1-5|TRBV2
TGTGCCAGCACCCTCGGTCCTGGCAATGAGCCCCAGCATTTT
CASTLGPGNEPQHF
>TRBD1|17|many|TRBJ1-2|TRBV20-1
TGCAGTGCTAGAGACAGGTGGGGGACAGGGAGTGACTATGGCTACACCTTC
CSARDRWGTGSDYGYTF
>.|15|few|TRBJ1-5|TRBV3-1
TGTGCCAGCAGCGCGGGTAGGGTAGGCAATCAGCCCCAGCATTTT
CASSAGRVGNQPQHF